The 27 T cell receptor beta chains in this list originate from one sample, sequenced in a study of shared clonotypes between healthy human individuals. The assay was immunoSEQ multiplex PCR, and TCRdb's table has in-frame clones only and misses some. Here the sample spans around 690,000 clones, 90% being singletons. The specimen sequenced was memory CD8+ T cells from PBMCs. Subset noted: CD45RO+ cells pooled with CCR7-negative TemRA cells. These receptors came from a man younger than 35 in good health. Some clones in this sample may be carry-over from other donors' samples.

The chain links TRBV9 to TRBJ2-1; D assignment may be TRBD1 or TRBD2 (5 bases each). The V and J ends lost 3 bases and 4 bases respectively, with 17 bases between them. This CDR3 has 16 amino acids. CDR1 SGDLS and CDR2 YYNGEE come from the germline V gene. As DNA, the CDR3 is TGTGCCAGCAGCGATGAGGGGAGTAGGGCTTACAATGAGCAGTTCTTC. Protein product: CASSDEGSRAYNEQFF. The full variable domain, completed using reference TRBV9 and TRBJ2-1, is DSGVTQTPKHLITATGQRVTLRCSPRSGDLSVYWYQQSLDQGLQFLIQYYNGEERAKGNILERFSAQQFPDLHSELNLSSLELGDSALYFCASSDEGSRAYNEQFFGPGTRLTVL.

The sample holds a few counts of this clone. The genes are TRBV6-5 and TRBJ1-1; tentative D call: TRBD1 (6 bases). Germline CDR1 MNHEY, CDR2 SVGAGI. CDR3 length: 15 residues. Deletions cut 2 bases from V and 4 bases from J, with 14 bases between. The CDR3 here is CASSYAQGLTTEAFF. The CDR3 DNA follows: TGTGCCAGCAGTTACGCCCAGGGGCTGACCACTGAAGCTTTCTTT.

The chain combines TRBV9 with TRBJ2-1; 12 nucleotides line up with TRBD2. Germline V CDR1 and CDR2: SGDLS, YYNGEE. Trimming cost V 3 bases and J 0 bases; bases outside gene matches: 16. The CDR3 runs 21 residues. The DNA of the CDR3 is TGTGCCAGCAGCGCCCGGAGGGGGGGGACTAGCGGGCCATTCTCCTACAATGAGCAGTTCTTC. Translated, it gives CASSARRGGTSGPFSYNEQFF.

The chain couples TRBV4-3 to TRBJ1-2; D is undetermined. V lost 0 bases and J 4 bases, leaving 3 bases between the germline ends. There are 12 residues in the CDR3. Germline-derived CDR1 and CDR2 are LGHNA and YSLEER. For the CDR3, the DNA is TGCGCCAGCAGCCAAGATGGCTATGGCTACACCTTC. It specifies CASSQDGYGYTF.

This clone was seen only once. CDR3 nucleotide sequence: TGTGCCAGCAGTGTCAGACTAAGCCCACCCTACAATGAGCAGTTCTTC. Translating it yields CASSVRLSPPYNEQFF. The J gene is TRBJ2-1, the V gene TRBV28; maybe TRBD2 (5 bases). The CDR3 is 16 amino acids. Germline V lookup: CDR1 MDHEN, CDR2 SYDVKM. V lost 5 bases and J 2 bases, leaving 16 bases between the germline ends.

The chain carries TRBV19 and TRBJ2-1; D is uncertain. Germline V gene lookup returns CDR1 LNHDA and CDR2 SQIVND (reference sequence). The CDR3 is 12 residues long. The V end lost 1 base, the J end lost 4 bases, and 2 bases lay between the germline ends. In nucleotides, the CDR3 is TGTGCCAGTAGTATAGTGTACAATGAGCAGTTCTTC. Amino acids: CASSIVYNEQFF.

As concerns this clone: A much larger clone lies a single base off, so this may be a read error. This sequence joins TRBV4-2 and TRBJ2-7; 9 bases are a match to TRBD1. Germline lookup yields CDR1 LGHNA and CDR2 YNFKEQ. The CDR3 is 12 amino acids. V lost 4 bases, J lost 6 bases, and 1 base stayed unmatched. The CDR3 loop reads CASSRTGVEQYF. Here the CDR3 DNA reads TGTGCCAGCAGCCGGACAGGGGTCGAGCAGTACTTC.

The chain joins TRBV7-6 to TRBJ2-1; 8 bases map to TRBD2. Per the germline V gene, CDR1 is SGHVS and CDR2 is FNYEAQ. The V segment lost 5 bases and the J segment 8 bases; nucleotides outside the gene matches: 14. The CDR3 sequence is 16 residues long. CDR3 sequence reads: CASSTSPGLGLDEQFF. The DNA of the CDR3 is TGTGCCAGCAGCACCTCTCCGGGACTAGGCTTGGATGAGCAGTTCTTC.

In this sample, this clone turned up once. V gene TRBV6-5 combines with J gene TRBJ2-1; TRBD1 is a possible D gene (5 bases). This CDR3 has 14 amino acids. Per germline, CDR1 MNHEY and CDR2 SVGAGI. The V end lost 6 bases, the J end lost 2 bases, and 11 bases lay between the germline ends. CDR3 protein: CASSDSWTYNEQFF. CDR3 nucleotides: TGTGCCAGCAGCGACAGTTGGACCTACAATGAGCAGTTCTTC.

CDR3 in amino acids: CAGLRTGGPYEQYF. CDR3 DNA: TGTGCCGGCCTTCGGACAGGCGGTCCCTACGAGCAGTACTTC. The chain has TRBV18 and TRBJ2-7; 7 bases match TRBD1. The length of the CDR3 is 14 residues. Germline CDR1 and CDR2: KGHSH and LQKENI. Trimming took 11 bases from V and 2 from J; bases not matched to a gene: 12.

This chain uses TRBV4-1 with TRBJ2-7; no clear D gene. Germline V gives CDR1 MGHRA, CDR2 YSYEKL. Between the trimmed V and J ends, which lost 2 bases and 1 base, there was a span of 6 bases. The CDR3 consists of 13 residues. The CDR3 region has the DNA TGCGCCAGCAGCCAACGGCTTTCCTACGAGCAGTACTTC. Its protein is CASSQRLSYEQYF.

This chain uses TRBV4-1 with TRBJ2-1, with 9 bases fitting TRBD1. V was pared by 3 bases and J by 1 base, with 4 bases of the junction left unmatched. This CDR3 comprises 16 residues. Germline CDR1 and CDR2: MGHRA and YSYEKL. The CDR3 loop is CASSHRDRDSYNEQFF. The CDR3 DNA reads TGCGCCAGCAGCCACCGGGACAGGGATTCCTACAATGAGCAGTTCTTC.

V and J are TRBV14 and TRBJ2-7; TRBD1 aligns across 10 bases. CDR3 length equals 17 residues. V shed 0 bases, J shed 4 bases, and the junction held 9 bases outside the gene matches. Looked up from germline, CDR1 is SGHDN and CDR2 is FVKESK. The CDR3 spells CASSQDVSDRGRYEQYF. CDR3 coding DNA: TGTGCCAGCAGCCAAGATGTTTCGGACAGGGGGAGATACGAGCAGTACTTC. The full variable domain, with the rest looked up from reference TRBV14 and TRBJ2-7, is EAGVTQFPSHSVIEKGQTVTLRCDPISGHDNLYWYRRVMGKEIKFLLHFVKESKQDESGMPNNRFLAERTGGTYSTLKVQPAELEDSGVYFCASSQDVSDRGRYEQYFGPGTRLTVT.

V usage is TRBV27 and J usage is TRBJ2-3, with TRBD2 matching over 8 bases. CDR1 and CDR2 (germline): MNHEY, SMNVEV (reference sequence). The CDR3 loop spans 16 amino acids. V dropped 5 bases and J dropped 6; count of bases not matched to a gene: 13. The CDR3 protein is CASSPLKVAGRDTQYF. The CDR3, as DNA: TGTGCCAGCAGTCCCCTGAAGGTAGCGGGAAGGGATACGCAGTATTTT.

The gene calls are TRBV10-3 and TRBJ2-1, with TRBD2 identical over 12 bases. Germline CDR1 reads ENHRY; CDR2 reads SYGVKD. V lost 2 bases and J lost 4; bases outside the gene matches: 3. The CDR3 is 16 amino acids. Here the CDR3 DNA reads TGTGCCATCAGTGAGCGGGGGACTAGCGGGTACAATGAGCAGTTCTTC. It specifies CAISERGTSGYNEQFF.

The V and J genes are TRBV7-8 and TRBJ2-4; D may correspond to TRBD1 or TRBD2 (6 bases each). CDR1 is SGHVS and CDR2 is FQNEAQ in the germline V gene. The CDR3 covers 18 residues. V was shortened by 2 bases and J by 0 bases, with 17 bases between the two germline ends. The CDR3 sequence is CASSLLGGRDLAKNIQYF. The CDR3 DNA reads as TGTGCCAGCAGCTTACTAGGGGGGAGAGACTTAGCCAAAAACATTCAGTACTTC.

This clone came up once. The rearrangement links TRBV6-5 to TRBJ1-6, with D unresolved. Germline V lookup: CDR1 MNHEY, CDR2 SVGAGI. Trimming pared 7 bases from V and 0 bases from J, leaving 7 bases between. This CDR3 spans 14 amino acids. CDR3 residues: CASKINSYNSPLHF. The CDR3 DNA follows: TGTGCCAGCAAGATTAACTCCTATAATTCACCCCTCCACTTT.

The genes are TRBV27 and TRBJ2-7, with D possibly matching TRBD2 (6 bases). The V end lost 5 bases, the J end lost 5 bases, and 16 bases lay between the germline ends. The CDR3 has 14 amino acids. CDR1 and CDR2 (germline): MNHEY, SMNVEV (reference sequence). The CDR3 region has the DNA TGTGCCAGCAGTCCCGTATGGGGAGGAGACGAGCAGTACTTC. This encodes CASSPVWGGDEQYF.

This clone was detected once. In the same sample, other DNA sequences code for this CDR3. The V and J genes are TRBV11-2 and TRBJ2-5, with D unclear. The CDR3 totals 11 residues. The germline gives CDR1 SGHAT, CDR2 FQNNGV. V was pared by 1 base and J by 5 bases, with 2 bases between. CDR3 residues: CASSLGETQYF. CDR3 DNA sequence: TGTGCCAGCAGCTTAGGGGAGACCCAGTACTTC. Supplemented by reference TRBV11-2 and TRBJ2-5, the full variable domain reads EAGVAQSPRYKIIEKRQSVAFWCNPISGHATLYWYQQILGQGPKLLIQFQNNGVVDDSQLPKDRFSAERLKGVDSTLKIQPAKLEDSAVYLCASSLGETQYFGPGTRLLVL.

This sequence joins TRBV19 and TRBJ2-3, with D maybe TRBD1 (5 bases). CDR3 length: 14 amino acids. V lost 4 bases to trimming and J lost 2 bases, with 10 bases between them. Germline lookup yields CDR1 LNHDA and CDR2 SQIVND (reference sequence). CDR3 amino acids: CASSTQGLTDTQYF. The CDR3 region has the DNA TGTGCCAGTAGTACCCAGGGTCTCACAGATACGCAGTATTTT.

The rearrangement joins TRBV5-1 to TRBJ2-7; TRBD2 matches at 11 bases. The V gene's germline CDR1 is SGHRS and CDR2 YFSETQ. With V trimmed by 0 bases and J by 6 bases, 11 bases remained unmatched. This CDR3 is 17 amino acids long. The CDR3 DNA is TGCGCCAGCAGCTTGGCCCCCCCTAGCGGGAGGCGCCTCGAGCAGTACTTC. This translates into CASSLAPPSGRRLEQYF.

The rearrangement uses TRBV7-3 and TRBJ2-1; TRBD2 aligns across 8 bases. Trimming cost V 2 bases and J 8 bases; bases outside gene matches: 11. The CDR3 consists of 16 residues. Germline loops: CDR1 SGHTA, CDR2 FQGTGA. CDR3 amino acids: CASSLAGGQVVHEQFF. CDR3 sequence (DNA): TGTGCCAGCAGCTTAGCGGGAGGCCAGGTGGTTCATGAGCAGTTCTTC.

This clone was recorded once. In DNA form, the CDR3 reads TGTGCCAGCAGTGCGGACAGGGACAATGAGCAGTTCTTC. It codes for CASSADRDNEQFF. The chain joins TRBV6-4 to TRBJ2-1; 8 bases map to TRBD1. The CDR3 spans 13 residues. With V trimmed by 4 bases and J by 5 bases, 1 base remained unmatched. Germline lookup yields CDR1 MRHNA and CDR2 SNTAGT.

V gene TRBV27 combines with J gene TRBJ2-7; no definite D call. Trimming stripped 5 bases from V and 0 bases from J, with 5 bases between. This CDR3 is built from 12 residues. The germline V gene has CDR1 MNHEY and CDR2 SMNVEV (reference sequence). In nucleotides, the CDR3 is TGTGCCAGCAGTCCCCACTCCTACGAGCAGTACTTC. Its translation: CASSPHSYEQYF.

The CDR3 coding sequence is TGTGCCACCAGCAGAGAACGGAGGGAGGCCTACGAGCAGTACTTC. This encodes CATSRERREAYEQYF. The V call is TRBV15, the J call TRBJ2-7; weak D call: TRBD2 (6 bases). The CDR3 extends over 15 amino acids. Looked up from germline, CDR1 is LNHNV and CDR2 is YYDKDF (reference sequence). Trimming shortened V by 0 bases and J by 2 bases, and 11 bases separated the two germline ends.

This clone has just a few counts. The rearrangement links TRBV28 to TRBJ1-3; TRBD1 is a possible D gene (5 bases). The CDR3 contains 16 residues. Germline V gene data show CDR1 as MDHEN and CDR2 as SYDVKM. Trimming pared 3 bases from V and 0 bases from J, leaving 12 bases between. CDR3 sequence: CASSFSGGISGNTIYF. The DNA of the CDR3 is TGTGCCAGCAGTTTTTCCGGGGGAATCTCTGGAAACACCATATATTTT.

The count of this clone is one. This chain links TRBV19 with TRBJ2-7; the match to TRBD1 covers 7 bases. This CDR3 contains 14 residues. CDR1 is LNHDA, CDR2 SQIVND, per germline (reference sequence). V lost 4 bases, J lost 2 bases, and 5 bases stayed unmatched. The CDR3 protein is CASSRGTATYEQYF. For the CDR3, the DNA is TGTGCCAGTAGTAGAGGGACAGCGACCTACGAGCAGTACTTC.